A single sample gave rise to the 11 T cell receptor beta chains below, sequenced in a study of beta chain features in type 1 diabetes. As every portion of the isolated RNA was reverse transcribed, the sequencing read expressed TCRB transcripts. TCRdb's copy holds only in-frame clones and misses some; the assay was immunoSEQ multiplex PCR. In the table there are 130,000 to 150,000 clones, around 7% of which are singletons. Sequences were obtained from central memory CD4+ T cells from blood. The receptors were gathered from a woman aged 25 to 39 in good health.

J is TRBJ2-5 and V is TRBV19; D possibly corresponds to TRBD2 (6 bases). V lost 2 bases to trimming and J lost 2 bases, with 9 bases between them. CDR1 and CDR2 (germline): LNHDA, SQIVND (reference sequence). The CDR3 contains 14 residues. Here the CDR3 DNA reads TGTGCCAGTAGTATAACAGGAGGGCAAGAGACCCAGTACTTC. Its protein is CASSITGGQETQYF.

CDR3 sequence: CASSIQGGRAYNEQFF. In DNA, the CDR3 is TGTGCCAGTAGTATACAGGGCGGGAGGGCCTACAATGAGCAGTTCTTC. The chain is built from TRBV19 and TRBJ2-1, with TRBD2 matching 9 bases. The CDR3 is 16 residues long. Germline CDR1 and CDR2: LNHDA and SQIVND (reference sequence). Trimming cost V 2 bases and J 2 bases; bases outside gene matches: 4.

This chain joins TRBV5-1 and TRBJ2-7, with 8 bases identical to TRBD1. V lost 0 bases and J lost 7; bases outside the gene matches: 12. This CDR3 has 16 residues. Germline values: CDR1 SGHRS, CDR2 YFSETQ. CDR3 amino acids: CASSLALGQGIGEQYF. The CDR3 nucleotides are TGCGCCAGCAGCTTGGCCCTAGGACAGGGTATCGGGGAGCAGTACTTC.

This clone turned up a few times. Other DNA sequences from this sample encode an identical CDR3 as well. This chain links TRBV4-2 with TRBJ2-3; weak D call: TRBD1 (5 bases). This CDR3 region has 13 residues. Trimming shortened V by 2 bases and J by 6 bases, and 9 bases separated the two germline ends. The V gene's germline CDR1 is LGHNA and CDR2 YNFKEQ. The DNA of the CDR3 is TGTGCCAGCAGCCAACTAGGGGCTGATACGCAGTATTTT. Protein product: CASSQLGADTQYF.

At least ten counts were recorded for this clone. V is TRBV30 and J is TRBJ2-1, with unresolved D. Per germline, CDR1 GTSNPN and CDR2 SVGIG (reference sequence). The CDR3 spans 15 residues. Trimming pared 1 base from V and 0 bases from J, leaving 10 bases between. The CDR3: CAWSGARNSYNEQFF. The CDR3 DNA reads TGTGCCTGGAGTGGGGCGCGCAACTCCTACAATGAGCAGTTCTTC. The full variable domain, with the rest looked up from reference TRBV30 and TRBJ2-1, is SQTIHQWPATLVQPVGSPLSLECTVEGTSNPNLYWYRQAAGRGLQLLFYSVGIGQISSEVPQNLSASRPQDRQFILSSKKLLLSDSGFYLCAWSGARNSYNEQFFGPGTRLTVL.

CDR3 nucleotides: TGTGCCAGCAGCCCTGCCCCTTCGGGACAGGGAAACATTCAGTACTTC. Its translation is CASSPAPSGQGNIQYF. V and J are TRBV9 and TRBJ2-4; the match to TRBD1 covers 9 bases. From germline, CDR1 is SGDLS and CDR2 YYNGEE. The CDR3 totals 16 residues. With 4 bases clipped from V and 6 bases from J, the junction kept 11 bases outside the gene matches.

In this sample, this clone turned up a few times. The chain employs TRBV29-1 and TRBJ2-4; the match to TRBD1 covers 8 bases. Germline CDR1 is SQVTM and CDR2 is ANQGSEA. Unmatched junction bases numbered 13, after V lost 0 bases and J lost 6 bases. The CDR3 extends over 17 amino acids. The chain's CDR3 is CSVEEFPGQVGGNIQYF. DNA of the CDR3: TGCAGCGTTGAAGAGTTTCCGGGACAGGTTGGAGGAAACATTCAGTACTTC.

The chain is built from TRBV21-1 and TRBJ2-3; the D call in the table, TRBD1, was not verified against the DNA. TRBV21-1 is an annotated pseudogene. The CDR3 runs to 18 residues. CDR3 protein: CASGGQEWGYSRPDTQYF. In nucleotides, the CDR3 is TGTGCCAGTGGGGGACAGGAATGGGGCTACTCCCGGCCAGATACGCAGTATTTT.

The chain carries TRBV5-4 and TRBJ2-3; 8 bases align to TRBD1. The J segment lost 6 bases and the V segment lost 2 bases, leaving 8 bases of the junction unmatched. The germline V gene encodes CDR1 SGHNT and CDR2 YYREEE (reference sequence). The CDR3 consists of 15 residues. The CDR3 sequence is CASSLRTGTKDTQYF. The CDR3 bases are TGTGCCAGCAGCTTAAGGACAGGGACAAAGGATACGCAGTATTTT.

This clone has more than one count but fewer than ten. The chain has TRBV2 and TRBJ2-3; D call uncertain. V was pared by 3 bases and J by 0 bases, with 10 bases between. From germline, CDR1 is SNHLY and CDR2 FYNNEI. This CDR3 is 15 amino acids long. The CDR3 coding sequence is TGTGCCAGCAGTGATTTTGAGACTAGCACAGATACGCAGTATTTT. Protein: CASSDFETSTDTQYF. Combining the CDR3 with reference TRBV2 and TRBJ2-3 gives the whole variable domain EPEVTQTPSHQVTQMGQEVILRCVPISNHLYFYWYRQILGQKVEFLVSFYNNEISEKSEIFDDQFSVERPDGSNFTLKIRSTKLEDSAMYFCASSDFETSTDTQYFGPGTRLTVL.

The chain employs TRBV9 and TRBJ2-1, with 15 nucleotides matching TRBD2. Germline V gene data show CDR1 as SGDLS and CDR2 as YYNGEE. V lost 4 bases and J lost 7; bases outside the gene matches: 9. The CDR3 is 17 amino acids. CDR3 sequence (DNA): TGTGCCAGCAGCCCCCGACAGGGGACTAGCGGGAGGAATGAGCAGTTCTTC. This encodes CASSPRQGTSGRNEQFF. The full variable domain, rest sourced from reference TRBV9 and TRBJ2-1, is DSGVTQTPKHLITATGQRVTLRCSPRSGDLSVYWYQQSLDQGLQFLIQYYNGEERAKGNILERFSAQQFPDLHSELNLSSLELGDSALYFCASSPRQGTSGRNEQFFGPGTRLTVL.